What follows are 25 T cell receptor beta chains derived from one specimen sequenced in a study of regulatory T cells in long-lasting Graves disease. Construction of the TCR beta libraries employed iRepertoire HTBI primers in conjunction with Arm-PCR of CDR3 regions. MiXCR, run by TCRdb on the multiplex PCR reads, gives a single entry per CDR3 protein. The profile shows around 330,000 distinct CDR3 sequences, 15% to 20% of them singletons. Time point given: newly diagnosed GD, antithyroid drugs for less than 3 months. Researchers made the TCR library from RNA that was extracted from PBMCs. The sequencing here drew on peripheral blood mononuclear cells (PBMCs), taken at new diagnosis, from a patient treated with antithyroid drugs. The receptors shown here come from a female donor with Graves disease.

The rearrangement links TRBV30 to TRBJ2-7; 13 bases align to TRBD2. The CDR3 loop spans 17 amino acids. V shed 4 bases and J 3 bases; nucleotides not matched to a gene: 12. CDR1 and CDR2 from the germline V gene are GTSNPN and SVGIG (reference sequence). CDR3 in DNA: TGTGCCTGGATCTCCGCGGCCGGACTAGCGGGAGTCTACGAGCAGTACTTC. As protein: CAWISAAGLAGVYEQYF.

The gene calls are TRBV14 and TRBJ1-1, with unresolved D. Trimming took 8 bases from V and 7 from J, leaving 11 bases between them. The CDR3 spans 11 residues. Germline CDR1 is SGHDN and CDR2 is FVKESK. CDR3 in amino acids: CASRWGGEAFF. CDR3 DNA sequence: TGTGCCAGCCGGTGGGGAGGTGAAGCTTTCTTT. Together with reference TRBV14 and TRBJ1-1, the CDR3 gives the full variable domain: EAGVTQFPSHSVIEKGQTVTLRCDPISGHDNLYWYRRVMGKEIKFLLHFVKESKQDESGMPNNRFLAERTGGTYSTLKVQPAELEDSGVYFCASRWGGEAFFGQGTRLTVV.

This sequence joins TRBV29-1 and TRBJ2-1; TRBD2 matches 10 bases. The CDR3 extends over 14 amino acids. The trim removed 5 bases at V and 6 bases at J, leaving 7 bases unmatched. Germline loops: CDR1 SQVTM, CDR2 ANQGSEA. Here the CDR3 reads CSVSLAGVFNEQFF. The CDR3 DNA reads TGCAGCGTTTCTCTAGCGGGAGTATTCAATGAGCAGTTCTTC.

Many counts were recorded for this clonotype. The chain recombines TRBV20-1 with TRBJ2-1; D is perhaps TRBD1 or TRBD2 (5 bases each). Trimming left V 0 bases short and J 2 bases short, with 8 bases between. Germline V gives CDR1 DFQATT, CDR2 SNEGSKA (reference sequence). The CDR3 contains 14 residues. The CDR3: CSARDWDAYNEQFF. The DNA for the CDR3 is TGCAGTGCTAGAGATTGGGACGCCTACAATGAGCAGTTCTTC.

The chain uses TRBV20-1 and TRBJ2-1; 7 bases map to TRBD2. V was pared by 4 bases and J by 7 bases, with 4 bases of the junction left unmatched. The CDR3 loop spans 12 amino acids. Germline CDR1 is DFQATT and CDR2 is SNEGSKA (reference sequence). CDR3 sequence: CSATGGKNEQFF. The CDR3 DNA reads as TGCAGTGCTACGGGAGGTAAGAATGAGCAGTTCTTC.

The chain has TRBV4-1 and TRBJ2-7; D may be TRBD1 or TRBD2 (5 bases each). V lost 7 bases, J lost 5 bases, and 18 bases lay in between. CDR3 length equals 14 residues. The germline CDR1 and CDR2 sequences are MGHRA and YSYEKL. CDR3 residues: CASKRVPEGNEQYF. CDR3 sequence (DNA): TGCGCCAGCAAAAGGGTCCCCGAGGGGAACGAGCAGTACTTC.

Only a few counts were recorded for this clonotype. This chain connects TRBV27 to TRBJ2-1, with D unresolved. Germline V lookup: CDR1 MNHEY, CDR2 SMNVEV (reference sequence). CDR3 length: 14 residues. With 4 bases removed from V and 0 bases from J, the gap between germline ends came to 7 bases. In DNA, the CDR3 is TGTGCCAGCAGTTCAGCCCCCTCCTACAATGAGCAGTTCTTC. As protein: CASSSAPSYNEQFF.

On this clonotype itself: This CDR3 is missing its conserved last phenylalanine or tryptophan, likely due to a read error. Because the CDR3's place on the DNA is in doubt, the DNA is left out and the CDR3 is given as listed by TCRdb. This sequence joins TRBV7-8 and TRBJ2-5; TRBD2 is taken as the D call from the table, unchecked against the DNA. Germline CDR1 and CDR2: SGHVS and FQNEAQ. Both ends counted, the CDR3 spans 8 residues. CDR3 sequence reads: CASISLAG.

To note about this clonotype: This sequence is one base from a far larger clone and is likely a read error. V is TRBV12-3 or TRBV12-4 and J is TRBJ2-3; D ambiguous. The J call may not be correct, given that the DNA end is closer to TRBJ2-1. This CDR3 has 13 amino acids. Written as DNA, the CDR3 is TGTGCCAGCAGTTTCGGTTCCCACAGTGAGCAGTTCTTC. Amino acid sequence: CASSFGSHSEQFF.

This clonotype has at least ten counts. The chain links TRBV28 to TRBJ2-7; 11 bases are a match to TRBD2. In germline, CDR1 is MDHEN, CDR2 SYDVKM. The length of the CDR3 is 16 residues. V dropped 0 bases and J dropped 3; count of bases not matched to a gene: 4. CDR3 protein: CASSLWSSGRHYEQYF. As DNA, the CDR3 is TGTGCCAGCAGTTTATGGTCTAGCGGGAGGCACTACGAGCAGTACTTC. The variable domain in full, with the rest retrieved from reference TRBV28 and TRBJ2-7, is DVKVTQSSRYLVKRTGEKVFLECVQDMDHENMFWYRQDPGLGLRLIYFSYDVKMKEKGDIPEGYSVSREKKERFSLILESASTNQTSMYLCASSLWSSGRHYEQYFGPGTRLTVT.

This clonotype has ten or more counts. The chain combines TRBV28 with TRBJ2-1, with unresolved D. The V and J ends lost 7 bases and 5 bases respectively, with 18 bases between them. The CDR3 has 15 amino acids. Germline CDR1 and CDR2: MDHEN and SYDVKM. The CDR3 DNA reads as TGTGCCAGCATATTCGGAAGCAGCATCGACAATGAGCAGTTCTTC. Protein sequence: CASIFGSSIDNEQFF.

Of note for this clonotype: At one end, the junction sequence differs from germline, possibly due to a read error. The chain has TRBV12-3 or TRBV12-4 and TRBJ2-2; TRBD1 might be the D (6 bases). The CDR3 runs 13 residues. This CDR3 is CASSSTGAGKLFF. CDR3 bases: TGTGCCAGCAGCTCGACAGGAGCCGGGAAGCTGTTTTTT.

The chain employs TRBV25-1 and TRBJ1-2; maybe TRBD1 (6 bases). Germline V lookup: CDR1 MGHDK, CDR2 SYGVNS. This CDR3 comprises 14 residues. V was cut by 5 bases and J by 5 bases, with 15 bases left in between. CDR3 in DNA: TGTGCCAGCAGTCAGGGGCGGACCTCATATGGCTACACCTTC. Its translation is CASSQGRTSYGYTF.

This clonotype was picked up many times. This chain uses TRBV6-5 with TRBJ1-4, with D maybe TRBD1 (6 bases). V lost 4 bases and J 8 bases, leaving 17 bases between the germline ends. Germline loops: CDR1 MNHEY, CDR2 SVGAGI. The CDR3 is 15 residues long. Here the CDR3 reads CASSSGQGILEKLFF. CDR3 coding DNA: TGTGCCAGCAGTTCGGGGCAGGGGATCTTAGAAAAACTGTTTTTT.

Turning to this clonotype: A read error may account for a junction end that differs from germline. The chain joins TRBV20-1 to TRBJ2-1, with 7 nucleotides matching TRBD2. The CDR3 loop spans 17 amino acids. From germline, CDR1 is DFQATT and CDR2 SNEGSKA (reference sequence). CDR3 sequence (DNA): TGCAGTGCTAGTCTCCATGGGAGGGCCGGCGCCTACAATCAGCAGTTCTTC. Its protein is CSASLHGRAGAYNQQFF.

The V gene is TRBV6-2 or TRBV6-3, the J gene TRBJ2-7; D is possibly TRBD2 (6 bases). V was trimmed by 0 bases and J by 4 bases, leaving 13 bases between them. The CDR3 totals 15 residues. Per the germline V gene, CDR1 is MNHEY and CDR2 is SVGEGT. CDR3 protein: CASSYSGGAPYEQYF. As DNA, the CDR3 is TGTGCCAGCAGTTACTCCGGAGGGGCCCCGTACGAGCAGTACTTC.

This clonotype has ten or more counts. The J gene is TRBJ2-7, the V gene TRBV28, with TRBD2 identical over 7 bases. Germline V gene sequence: CDR1 MDHEN, CDR2 SYDVKM. V lost 3 bases, J lost 0 bases, and 2 bases stayed unmatched. This CDR3 is built from 14 residues. The CDR3 is CASSFGGDSYEQYF. Here the CDR3 DNA reads TGTGCCAGCAGTTTTGGGGGGGACTCCTACGAGCAGTACTTC.

In its sample, this clonotype was seen many times. The genes are TRBV3-1 and TRBJ2-3; D is unclear. Trimming took 2 bases from V and 14 from J, leaving 11 bases between them. The CDR3 is 11 amino acids. CDR1 is LGHDT and CDR2 is YNNKEL in the germline V gene (reference sequence). CDR3 residues: CASSQSSVTYF. CDR3 DNA sequence: TGTGCCAGCAGCCAATCATCAGTTACGTATTTT.

In this sample, this clonotype turned up many times. The chain is built from TRBV15 and TRBJ1-4; 8 bases are shared with TRBD1. The ends lost 1 base at V and 3 bases at J; junction bases unmatched: 7. The CDR3 sequence is 17 residues long. Germline-derived CDR1 and CDR2 are LNHNV and YYDKDF (reference sequence). CDR3 DNA sequence: TGTGCCACCAGCAGAGGCGCAGGGGGCGCGCCTAATGAAAAACTGTTTTTT. It codes for CATSRGAGGAPNEKLFF.

V gene TRBV28 combines with J gene TRBJ2-7, with no clear D. CDR1 and CDR2 (germline): MDHEN, SYDVKM. The CDR3 consists of 12 residues. Trimming stripped 6 bases from V and 2 bases from J, with 8 bases between. The CDR3 spells CASSFLTYEQYF. The CDR3, as DNA: TGTGCCAGCAGCTTTTTAACCTACGAGCAGTACTTC.

This clonotype was observed at least ten times. The J gene is TRBJ2-1, the V gene TRBV7-9; D gene uncertain. Per germline, CDR1 SEHNR and CDR2 FQNEAQ (reference sequence). V lost 8 bases and J lost 1, with 15 bases in between. The CDR3 contains 15 residues. The CDR3 spells CASSPGYLSYNEQFF. CDR3 nucleotides: TGTGCCAGCTCGCCTGGGTATCTATCCTACAATGAGCAGTTCTTC.

Concerning this clonotype: The CDR3 end shows no conserved phenylalanine or tryptophan, and so a read error is likely. The DNA is left out, because the CDR3 cannot be placed on it with certainty; the CDR3 is given as TCRdb lists it. The V call is TRBV11-2, the J call TRBJ2-5; the D call in the table, TRBD1, was not verified against the DNA. The germline CDR1 and CDR2 sequences are SGHAT and FQNNGV. Ends included, the CDR3 has 11 residues. CDR3 region: CASSKGFFLGV.

This clonotype was seen at least ten times. The V call is TRBV28, the J call TRBJ2-5; D possibly matches TRBD1 or TRBD2 (6 bases each). Per germline, CDR1 MDHEN and CDR2 SYDVKM. This CDR3 is built from 13 residues. Trimming removed 4 bases from V and 5 bases from J, with 11 bases in between. The CDR3 loop is CASSSGGFETQYF. In DNA, the CDR3 is TGTGCCAGCAGTTCCGGGGGCTTTGAGACCCAGTACTTC.

This clonotype turned up a few times. This sequence joins TRBV29-1 and TRBJ1-5; D perhaps matches TRBD1 (6 bases). Germline values: CDR1 SQVTM, CDR2 ANQGSEA. The CDR3 consists of 12 residues. The V end lost 5 bases, the J end lost 6 bases, and 11 bases lay between the germline ends. The CDR3 DNA is TGCAGCGTTAAACAGGGCGGTCAGCCCCAGCATTTT. Its protein product is CSVKQGGQPQHF.

This clonotype appeared many times. The chain uses TRBV20-1 and TRBJ2-5; D might be TRBD1 (6 bases). Germline CDR1 DFQATT, CDR2 SNEGSKA (reference sequence). The CDR3 covers 14 residues. The germline V and J ends were trimmed by 0 bases and 2 bases, with 10 bases remaining between them. The chain's CDR3 is CSARDGQIQETQYF. DNA for the CDR3: TGCAGTGCTAGAGATGGACAGATACAAGAGACCCAGTACTTC.